This T cell receptor beta chain comes out of a study of spatial heterogeneity in lung cancer. Study background: Detected beta-chain sequences consistently exceeded alpha-chain sequences.

One entry per CDR3 protein results from TCRdb running MiXCR on the 5' RACE reads. The data hold some 41,000 distinct CDR3 sequences, with 8% to 11% observed a single time. Between the trimmed V and J ends, which lost 1 base and 0 bases, there was a span of 1 base. The CDR3 contains 12 residues. Germline CDR1 DFQATT, CDR2 SNEGSKA (reference sequence). The time point: blood at routine non-recurrence follow-up after resection. This specimen consisted of PBMCs, obtained at follow-up. The J gene is TRBJ1-3, the V gene TRBV20-1; D call uncertain. This receptor was identified in a female donor with early-stage non-small cell lung cancer. The CDR3 DNA follows: TGCAGTGCTAGAGCCTCTGGAAACACCATATATTTT. It specifies CSARASGNTIYF.